Reported below is one T cell receptor beta chain. The CDR3 extends over 15 amino acids. The V end lost 6 bases, the J end lost 1 base, and 13 bases lay between the germline ends. Germline assignment: CDR1 MDHEN and CDR2 SYDVKM. The source of the sample is a study of blood T cell repertoires in COVID-19. The wider study: COVID-19 samples collected from the United States, Italy and Spain covered acute and convalescent phases. Sample material is recorded as cDNA or gDNA derived from T cells, B-cell-depleted T cells, or PBMCs.

Original methodology: Cell counts per sample came from amplifying reference gene primers. Sequencing was performed with immunoSEQ multiplex PCR; in TCRdb, only in-frame clones are kept and a portion is missing. Clone size and the V and J calls come from that table; the DNA yielded D and trimming. The profile shows more than 60,000 clones, roughly 89% of them singletons. The clonotype was recovered from a woman aged 45-65 years with active COVID-19. This chain connects TRBV28 to TRBJ1-5; the D is unclear. Material for sequencing was peripheral blood. The CDR3: CASSESRRSNQPQHF. In nucleotides, the CDR3 is TGTGCCAGCAGCGAGTCCCGGAGGAGCAATCAGCCCCAGCATTTT.